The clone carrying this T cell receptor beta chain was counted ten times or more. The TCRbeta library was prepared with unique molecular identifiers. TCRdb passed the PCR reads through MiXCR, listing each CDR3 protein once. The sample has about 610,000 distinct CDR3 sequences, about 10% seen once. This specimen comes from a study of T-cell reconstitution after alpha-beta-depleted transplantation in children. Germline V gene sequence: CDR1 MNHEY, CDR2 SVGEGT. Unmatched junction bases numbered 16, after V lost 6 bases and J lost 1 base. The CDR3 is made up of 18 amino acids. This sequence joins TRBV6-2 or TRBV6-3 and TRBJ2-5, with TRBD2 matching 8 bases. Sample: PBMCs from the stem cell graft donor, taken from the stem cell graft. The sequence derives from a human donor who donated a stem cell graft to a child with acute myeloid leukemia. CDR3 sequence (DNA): TGTGCCAGCAGCCCTTTCAGGATACTAGCGGACTCCCAAGAGACCCAGTACTTC. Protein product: CASSPFRILADSQETQYF.